The 30 T cell receptor delta chains below come from one sample, sequenced in a study of γδ T cells in repeated Plasmodium falciparum infection. Vgamma9/Vdelta2+ and Vdelta2-negative gammadelta T cells were flow-sorted from PBMC for bulk sequencing. TCRdb made new clone calls on the multiplex PCR reads using CATT. The table records tens of thousands of delta-chain clones, 0.75% to 1% of them present only once. Sequenced material: gamma-delta T cells from blood. The receptors shown here come from a pool of human donors (malaria-infected and uninfected, not separated).

As for this clone: A read error likely explains why the TCRdb protein, taken from a much larger clone, differs from this DNA's translation at residue 7; the protein shown is translated from the DNA. The CDR3 spells CACDTVALGDTRVIADKLIF. CDR3 sequence (DNA): TGTGCCTGTGACACCGTGGCACTGGGGGATACGCGGGTAATCGCCGATAAACTCATCTTT. The J gene is TRDJ1, the V gene TRDV2; 13 bases line up with TRDD3. TCRdb carries no J gene annotation; the J gene was assigned here by matching the DNA with germline. Germline CDR1 reads GEAIGNYY; CDR2 reads EKD. V lost 0 bases and J lost 3; bases outside the gene matches: 15. The CDR3 loop spans 20 amino acids.

Of note for this clone: Since a far larger clone is one base different, this is likely a read error. Other DNA sequences from this sample encode an identical CDR3 as well. The genes are TRDV1 and TRDJ1; the match to TRDD3 covers 10 bases. TCRdb carries no J gene annotation; the J gene was assigned here by matching the DNA with germline. V shed 2 bases and J 0 bases; nucleotides not matched to a gene: 15. The CDR3 sequence is 20 residues long. Germline lookup yields CDR1 TSWWSYY and CDR2 QGS. CDR3 protein: CALGEGSAWGIQAYTDKLIF. CDR3 coding DNA: TGTGCTCTTGGGGAAGGTTCCGCATGGGGGATACAGGCTTACACCGATAAACTCATCTTT.

This clone came up a few times. The protein in TCRdb stems from a much larger clone and differs at residue 18 from this DNA's translation, likely a read error; here the protein is translated from the DNA. V and J are TRDV1 and TRDJ2; TRDD3 aligns across 7 bases. The J gene comes from matching the DNA to germline here; TCRdb lacks it. In germline, CDR1 is TSWWSYY, CDR2 QGS. The CDR3 has 24 residues. J was trimmed by 4 bases and V by 3 bases; bases with no gene match: 32. The CDR3, as DNA: TGTGCTCTTGGGGACCTCCCCCCTGGCACTAGAGTGGAAAAAATGGGGGACACGACAGCACAACTCTTCTTT. Residues: CALGDLPPGTRVEKMGDTTAQLFF.

This clone has more than one count but fewer than ten. TCRdb attributes to this sequence the protein of a much larger clone, which differs from the DNA translation at residue 7; a read error is likely, and the protein displayed is translated from the DNA. The chain uses TRDV1 and TRDJ1; D perhaps matches TRDD3 (6 bases). The CDR3 length is 18 residues. Trimming stripped 0 bases from V and 2 bases from J, with 19 bases between. Germline V gives CDR1 TSWWSYY, CDR2 QGS. The CDR3 loop reads CALGELRPTEDTTDKLIF. The CDR3 DNA reads as TGTGCTCTTGGGGAACTAAGGCCTACGGAGGATACAACCGATAAACTCATCTTT.

This clone was seen a handful of times. The protein TCRdb gives is from a much larger clone and does not agree with this DNA's translation at residue 5, likely a read error; the protein shown here comes from the DNA. J is TRDJ1 and V is TRDV2, with TRDD3 matching over 7 bases. Because TCRdb records no J gene, it was assigned here through a match of the DNA to germline. This CDR3 spans 16 amino acids. V dropped 2 bases and J dropped 0; count of bases not matched to a gene: 8. CDR1 is GEAIGNYY and CDR2 is EKD in the germline V gene. CDR3 residues: CACDILWGPHTDKLIF. CDR3 in DNA: TGTGCCTGTGACATACTCTGGGGGCCACACACCGATAAACTCATCTTT.

Of note for this clone: A much bigger clone sits one base away, suggesting this may be a read error. Other DNA variants within this sample encode the same CDR3. V gene TRDV2 combines with J gene TRDJ1; 13 bases line up with TRDD3. This CDR3 spans 18 amino acids. Germline CDR1 GEAIGNYY, CDR2 EKD. Here the CDR3 DNA reads TGCGCCTGTGACACCCTACTGGGGGATACGCGGGTCACCGATAAACTCATCTTT. As protein: CACDTLLGDTRVTDKLIF.

This clone occurred a few times. This likely traces to a read error, being one base from a far larger clone. Different DNA sequences within this sample yield the same CDR3. The V call is TRDV2, the J call TRDJ2; a weak D match, TRDD3 (6 bases). TCRdb is silent on the J gene; assignment here came from matching the DNA to germline. The CDR3 length is 15 residues. Germline CDR1 reads GEAIGNYY; CDR2 reads EKD. The CDR3 region has the DNA TGTGCCTGTGACACCGTAGGGGGACGGACAGCCCAACTCTTCTTT. This codes for CACDTVGGRTAQLFF.

In regard to this clone: Since a much larger clone is just one base distant, this may be a read error. The chain employs TRDV1 and TRDJ1; possibly TRDD2 or TRDD3 for D (7 bases each). The J gene, not given by TCRdb, was assigned here from a germline match of the nucleotide sequence. CDR3 length: 19 residues. The germline V gene has CDR1 TSWWSYY and CDR2 QGS. The CDR3 region is CALGERFLFGGPYTDKLIF. The CDR3 nucleotides are TGCGCTCTTGGGGAACGCTTCCTATTTGGGGGACCCTACACCGATAAACTCATCTTT.

As regards this clone: TCRdb's protein for this DNA is that of a much larger clone and differs from the translation at residue 3, likely a read error; the protein shown is the DNA translation. This chain uses TRDV2 with TRDJ1; TRDD3 matches 13 bases. The J gene comes from matching the DNA to germline here; TCRdb lacks it. Germline assignment: CDR1 GEAIGNYY and CDR2 EKD. The CDR3 spans 16 residues. CDR3 loop: CAYDILGDTAADKLIF. The CDR3 DNA reads TGTGCCTATGACATACTGGGGGATACGGCGGCCGATAAACTCATCTTT.

Comments on this clone: It differs at one base from a far larger clone, so likely a read error. Other DNA sequences in the same sample also yield this CDR3. This chain joins TRDV1 and TRDJ1; D ambiguous. TCRdb leaves out the J gene; it was filled in here by matching the DNA to germline. Between the trimmed V and J ends, which lost 4 bases and 2 bases, there was a span of 14 bases. This CDR3 comprises 15 residues. Per germline, CDR1 TSWWSYY and CDR2 QGS. This chain's CDR3 is CALGGPIRVTDKLIF. In nucleotides, the CDR3 is TGTGCTCTTGGGGGGCCAATCCGGGTTACCGATAAACTCATCTTT.

Comments on this clone: The protein TCRdb gives is from a much larger clone and does not agree with this DNA's translation at residue 10, likely a read error; the protein shown here comes from the DNA. The chain joins TRDV3 to TRDJ1; D is undetermined. The length of the CDR3 is 14 residues. Germline CDR1 reads TVYSNPD; CDR2 reads GDNSRS (reference sequence). The CDR3 loop reads CASLHALDTEKLIF. For the CDR3, the DNA is TGTGCATCACTGCACGCTTTGGACACCGAGAAACTCATCTTT.

This clone was recorded many times. One base separates it from a far larger clone, so it is likely a read error. Other DNA sequences in this sample translate to the same CDR3. The chain couples TRDV1 to TRDJ1; TRDD2 might be the D (5 bases). Trimming cost V 4 bases and J 8 bases, with 20 bases left between them. The CDR3 sequence is 15 residues long. The V gene's germline CDR1 is TSWWSYY and CDR2 QGS. The CDR3 nucleotides are TGTGCTCTTGGGGCGACCCTCTTCCCCGCCCCCAAACTCATCTTT. This encodes CALGATLFPAPKLIF.

This clone was seen a few times. This DNA's translation and the protein TCRdb lists, from a much larger clone, do not match at residue 3, likely due to a read error; the protein shown is translated from the DNA. This chain joins TRDV1 and TRDJ1, with 13 bases identical to TRDD3. The CDR3 totals 19 residues. Germline loops: CDR1 TSWWSYY, CDR2 QGS. This CDR3 is CAFGDPWSGTGGYGVKLIF. Here the CDR3 DNA reads TGTGCTTTTGGGGATCCGTGGTCGGGTACTGGGGGATACGGCGTAAAACTCATCTTT.

The table lists this clone with many counts. Other DNA sequences in this specimen translate into the identical CDR3. The gene calls are TRDV1 and TRDJ1; TRDD3 aligns across 11 bases. Germline-derived CDR1 and CDR2 are TSWWSYY and QGS. V was clipped by 4 bases and J by 3 bases; unmatched bases: 19. CDR3 length: 20 residues. The CDR3 coding sequence is TGTGCTCTTGGGGGAAAAGGACGAAGGAGACTGGGGGATAGCCCCGATAAACTCATCTTT. Translating it yields CALGGKGRRRLGDSPDKLIF.

This clone was observed at least ten times. The amino acid sequence in TCRdb belongs to a much larger clone and departs from this DNA's translation at residue 4, likely a sequencing read error; the sequence shown is translated from the DNA. The chain uses TRDV2 and TRDJ1; 11 bases align to TRDD3. No J gene was available from TCRdb, and it was assigned here by a germline match of the DNA. Germline lookup yields CDR1 GEAIGNYY and CDR2 EKD. The CDR3 is 16 amino acids. The CDR3 DNA reads as TGTGCCTGTGGCACCGTGGGGGATACGGAGCCCGATAAACTCATCTTT. This translates into CACGTVGDTEPDKLIF.

Notes on this clone: Only one base separates this from a far larger clonotype, so it likely reflects a read error. Additional DNA sequences in this sample encode the identical CDR3. The V call is TRDV1, the J call TRDJ1; D may be TRDD2 (5 bases). TCRdb offers no J gene call, so here the DNA was matched to germline to obtain one. Germline assignment: CDR1 TSWWSYY and CDR2 QGS. CDR3 size: 20 residues. The CDR3 region is CALGPFLSSVRVSYTDKLIF. The CDR3 DNA sequence: TGTGCCCTTGGGCCTTTCCTCTCCTCCGTACGAGTTTCTTACACCGATAAACTCATCTTT.

Comment on this clone: The translation of this DNA and the TCRdb protein of a much larger clone differ at residue 3, probably owing to a read error; the protein shown here is translated from the DNA. The chain carries TRDV2 and TRDJ1, with a weak D call TRDD3 (5 bases). CDR3 size: 17 residues. Germline loops: CDR1 GEAIGNYY, CDR2 EKD. The CDR3 coding sequence is TGTGCCCGTGACACCGTGTCGTCCGGGGGCTACACCGATAAACTCATCTTT. Amino acid sequence: CARDTVSSGGYTDKLIF.

In this sample, this clone turned up a few times. TCRdb assigns this DNA the protein of a much larger clone, which departs from its translation at residue 5; this likely reflects a read error, and the protein shown comes from translating the DNA. V is TRDV2 and J is TRDJ1, with D perhaps TRDD3 (6 bases). As TCRdb names no J gene, one was assigned here on the basis of a DNA match to germline. V was trimmed by 4 bases and J by 3 bases, leaving 14 bases between them. CDR1 GEAIGNYY and CDR2 EKD come from the germline V gene. This CDR3 comprises 14 residues. The CDR3 loop is CACEPLGISDKLIF. As DNA, the CDR3 is TGTGCCTGTGAGCCCCTGGGGATCTCCGATAAACTCATCTTT.

Remarks on this clone: A far larger clone is only one base removed, so a read error is likely. The same CDR3 is also encoded by other DNA sequences in this sample. V usage is TRDV1 and J usage is TRDJ1; 10 nucleotides line up with TRDD3. In the absence of a J gene in TCRdb, the DNA was matched to germline to assign it here. From germline, CDR1 is TSWWSYY and CDR2 QGS. This CDR3 has 19 amino acids. CDR3 nucleotide sequence: TGTGCTCTCGGGGGGGCTACGACTGGGGGATCATTCTACACCGATAAACTCATCTTT. As protein: CALGGATTGGSFYTDKLIF.

This clone has more than one count but fewer than ten. The protein TCRdb lists belongs to a much larger clone and differs from this DNA's translation at residues 9 and 15, which points to a read error; the protein shown is made from the DNA. The V call is TRDV1, the J call TRDJ1, with D tentatively TRDD3 (7 bases). The V end was cut by 1 base, the J end by 7 bases, with 28 bases between. CDR1 is TSWWSYY and CDR2 is QGS in the germline V gene. The CDR3 sequence is 19 residues long. The CDR3 spells CALGERSIVLRSGGVKLIF. For the CDR3, the DNA is TGTGCTCTTGGGGAACGTAGTATAGTCCTACGCAGTGGGGGAGTTAAACTCATCTTT.

Concerning this clone: The amino acid sequence in TCRdb belongs to a much larger clone and departs from this DNA's translation at residue 8, likely a sequencing read error; the sequence shown is translated from the DNA. The same CDR3 is also encoded by other DNA sequences in this sample. This chain joins TRDV2 and TRDJ1; D perhaps matches TRDD3 (5 bases). Matching the DNA to germline supplied the J gene, which TCRdb does not give. This CDR3 comprises 15 residues. Germline V gene sequence: CDR1 GEAIGNYY, CDR2 EKD. V dropped 3 bases and J dropped 2 bases, with 15 bases sitting between them. The CDR3 DNA reads TGTGCCTGTGACGCCTTACTGGAGGGGACCGATAAACTCATCTTT. Amino acid sequence: CACDALLEGTDKLIF.

This clone was seen a handful of times. TCRdb assigns this DNA the protein of a much larger clone, which departs from its translation at residue 3; this likely reflects a read error, and the protein shown comes from translating the DNA. The chain links TRDV1 to TRDJ1; 11 bases align to TRDD3. TCRdb lists no J gene, so it was determined here by aligning the DNA to germline. This CDR3 has 24 residues. CDR1 and CDR2 (germline): TSWWSYY, QGS. This CDR3 reads CAIGELTYPVATDWGITGTDKLIF. The CDR3 DNA reads as TGTGCTATTGGGGAACTAACCTACCCTGTGGCTACCGACTGGGGGATAACCGGCACCGATAAACTCATCTTT.

The table lists this clone with a few counts. A far larger clone lies a single base away; this is likely a read error. Other DNA sequences from this sample encode an identical CDR3 as well. The CDR3 bases are TGTGCTTGTGACACCGTTGGGGGGGAAAGCTCCTGGGACACCCGACAGATGTTTTTC. Translation gives CACDTVGGESSWDTRQMFF. The chain combines TRDV2 with TRDJ3, with D maybe TRDD3 (6 bases). TCRdb carries no J gene annotation; the J gene was assigned here by matching the DNA with germline. The germline V gene encodes CDR1 GEAIGNYY and CDR2 EKD. The length of the CDR3 is 19 residues.

By its share, this clone is medium-sized. In the same sample, other DNA sequences code for this CDR3. J is TRDJ1 and V is TRDV1, with D perhaps TRDD3 (6 bases). The CDR3 runs 17 residues. Per germline, CDR1 TSWWSYY and CDR2 QGS. With 0 bases removed from V and 0 bases from J, the gap between germline ends came to 14 bases. This CDR3 is CALGELAWIPYTDKLIF. CDR3 nucleotides: TGTGCTCTTGGGGAACTGGCTTGGATACCGTACACCGATAAACTCATCTTT.

With regard to this clone: TCRdb pairs this DNA with a much larger clone's protein that differs at residue 4, likely a read error; the protein shown was translated from the DNA. The V and J genes are TRDV1 and TRDJ1, with D uncertain. CDR3 length: 16 amino acids. In germline, CDR1 is TSWWSYY, CDR2 QGS. The CDR3 spells CALRDKVLIPSDKLIF. In nucleotides, the CDR3 is TGTGCTCTTAGGGACAAGGTACTGATCCCGTCCGATAAACTCATCTTT.

This clone was seen a handful of times. This sequence is one base from a far larger clone and is likely a read error. At the DNA level, this CDR3 is encoded by other sequences in the same sample as well. This sequence joins TRDV1 and TRDJ1; TRDD3 aligns across 8 bases. TCRdb is silent on the J gene; assignment here came from matching the DNA to germline. The CDR3 length is 21 residues. CDR1 TSWWSYY and CDR2 QGS come from the germline V gene. The CDR3 coding sequence is TGTGCCCTTGGGGCGTACCTCCCGTCCTACGACCTCTGGGGGAACACCGATAAACTCATCTTT. Amino acid sequence: CALGAYLPSYDLWGNTDKLIF.

This clone showed up just a few times. TCRdb has a much larger clone's protein, which differs at residue 11 from the translation of this DNA, likely because of a read error; what is shown is the protein translated from the DNA. The chain combines TRDV2 with TRDJ1; 7 bases match TRDD3. Because TCRdb records no J gene, it was assigned here through a match of the DNA to germline. The CDR3 spans 26 residues. Germline CDR1 GEAIGNYY, CDR2 EKD. V was clipped by 3 bases and J by 0 bases; unmatched bases: 39. The CDR3 DNA reads as TGTGCCTGTGACTACAGGCCTTCTCCATTCCCGGGGGATCGGGGGGTGCCGAAGTTGTACACCGATAAACTCATCTTT. Translated: CACDYRPSPFPGDRGVPKLYTDKLIF.

As regards this clone: One base separates it from a far larger clone, so it is likely a read error. The same CDR3 is also encoded by other DNA sequences in this sample. The rearrangement joins TRDV1 to TRDJ1; 10 bases align to TRDD3. The J gene, absent from TCRdb, was called here by matching the DNA to germline. The V and J ends lost 3 bases and 5 bases, in that order; junction bases with no gene match: 18. The CDR3 is 19 amino acids. CDR1 and CDR2 from the germline V gene are TSWWSYY and QGS. The CDR3 bases are TGTGCTCTTGGGGACCCCGAATCTCCTTACTGGGGGATGTTTGATAAACTCATCTTT. Amino acid sequence: CALGDPESPYWGMFDKLIF.

Only a few counts were recorded for this clone. With only one base between it and a far larger clone, this is likely a read error. The sample carries other DNA sequences with the same CDR3. The chain joins TRDV2 to TRDJ1; 8 bases agree with TRDD3. TCRdb records no J gene; here it was assigned by comparing the DNA to germline. Unmatched junction bases numbered 8, after V lost 3 bases and J lost 0 bases. Germline V gene data show CDR1 as GEAIGNYY and CDR2 as EKD. The CDR3 is 16 residues long. The CDR3 protein is CACDPRTGGDTDKLIF. The CDR3 nucleotides read TGTGCCTGTGACCCGCGTACTGGGGGGGACACCGATAAACTCATCTTT.

With regard to this clone: TCRdb attributes to this sequence the protein of a much larger clone, which differs from the DNA translation at residue 4; a read error is likely, and the protein displayed is translated from the DNA. V and J are TRDV2 and TRDJ1; the D call may be TRDD2 or TRDD3 (5 bases each). Assignment of the J gene here rests on matching the DNA to germline, because TCRdb gives none. CDR1 and CDR2 (germline): GEAIGNYY, EKD. CDR3 size: 15 residues. The CDR3 reads CACGTGDLGPSGLIF. The CDR3 DNA is TGTGCCTGTGGCACCGGAGACCTGGGTCCTTCAGGACTCATCTTT.